The rows below give T cell receptor beta chains drawn from one sample of a study of long-term antiretroviral therapy in people with HIV. Profiled with immunoSEQ multiplex PCR; TCRdb holds only in-frame clones, not every one. Of 24,000 or so clones listed, 65% to 85% were seen once; the top ten hold roughly 4.6%. The sample consisted of unsorted PBMCs, taken 3 years after starting antiretroviral therapy. The receptors shown here come from a young man with HIV. The CDR3 runs from the conserved cysteine through the conserved F or W. D genes are given only for firm matches. Expanded clones get a size class; other rows say once, few or many, or leave the size out.

J gene | clone size | V gene | D gene | CDR3 DNA | CDR3 protein
TRBJ2-2 | - | TRBV4-1 | - | TGCGCCAGCAGCCAAGGACAAAGCACCGGGGAGCTGTTTTTT | CASSQGQSTGELFF
TRBJ2-3 | - | TRBV5-1 | - | TGCGCCAGCAGCACGACAGCGCCAGATACGCAGTATTTT | CASSTTAPDTQYF
TRBJ2-7 | - | TRBV6-1 | TRBD1 | TGTGCCAGCAGTAAGGACAGGGGGCGCGAGCAGTACTTC | CASSKDRGREQYF
TRBJ1-2 | - | TRBV28 | TRBD1 | TGTGCCAGCAGTTTCGGCGGGACAGCCCATTATGGCTACACCTTC | CASSFGGTAHYGYTF
TRBJ1-4 | - | TRBV7-8 | - | TGTGCCAGCAGCCCTTCTGGGGGAATTAATGAAAAACTGTTTTTT | CASSPSGGINEKLFF
TRBJ1-2 | - | TRBV30 | - | TGTGCCTGGTCGTCATCTACCCGTAGGCACCGCGGCTACACCTTC | CAWSSSTRRHRGYTF
TRBJ2-5 | - | TRBV5-1 | - | TGCGCCAGCAGCTTGTTAGGGGAAGAGACCCAGTACTTC | CASSLLGEETQYF
TRBJ2-1 | - | TRBV5-1 | TRBD1 | TGCGCCAGCAGCTGGACAGGGAATGAGCAGTTCTTC | CASSWTGNEQFF
TRBJ2-5 | - | TRBV4-2 | - | TGTGCCAGCAGCCAATGGCGGCAAGAGACCCAGTACTTC | CASSQWRQETQYF
TRBJ1-3 | - | TRBV5-1 | - | TGCGCCAGCAGCTTGGCGCCAGGGGAAAGGACCATATATTTT | CASSLAPGERTIYF
TRBJ1-3 | - | TRBV6-5 | - | TGTGCCAGCAGTTACGATGGACATCTCTCTGGAAACACCATATATTTT | CASSYDGHLSGNTIYF
TRBJ2-3 | - | TRBV7-9 | TRBD2 | TGTGCCAGCAGCAACACTAGCGGGGGGTCTCCTTATACGCAGTATTTT | CASSNTSGGSPYTQYF
TRBJ2-5 | once | TRBV7-9 | - | TGTGCCAGCAGCTTAGCCCAGGGACTCATCCAGGAGACCCAGTACTTC | CASSLAQGLIQETQYF
TRBJ1-5 | few | TRBV7-9 | TRBD1 | TGTGCCAGCAGCTTATTTCAAGGGGGCTATAGCAATCAGCCCCAGCATTTT | CASSLFQGGYSNQPQHF
TRBJ2-4 | - | TRBV28 | TRBD1 | TGTGCCAGCAGTCCCCTCGGACAGGGGGCCCACATAATCCAGTACTTC | CASSPLGQGAHIIQYF
TRBJ1-2 | once | TRBV6-5 | TRBD1 | TGTGCCAGTACACCGACAGGGAACTATGGCTACACCTTC | CASTPTGNYGYTF
TRBJ1-5 | few | TRBV2 | - | TGTGCCAGCAGTGGTGGGAGGAATCAGCCCCAGCATTTT | CASSGGRNQPQHF
TRBJ1-5 | - | TRBV25-1 | - | TGTGCCAGCACCGCCGGGGGCGTAGGTAGCAATCAGCCCCAGCATTTT | CASTAGGVGSNQPQHF
TRBJ2-2 | - | TRBV7-2 | TRBD1 | TGTGCCAGCAGCTTAGGACCAGGGGGCACCGGGGAGCTGTTTTTT | CASSLGPGGTGELFF
TRBJ1-2 | few | TRBV7-8 | - | TGTGCCAGCAGTCCGGGGGTGCCTGGCGGCTACACCTTC | CASSPGVPGGYTF
TRBJ2-1 | - | TRBV29-1 | TRBD2 | TGCAGCGTCGTATGGTATGGCGGGGGGGCCCTGTTCAGTGAGCAGTTCTTC | CSVVWYGGGALFSEQFF
TRBJ2-2 | - | TRBV18 | TRBD2 | TGTGCCAGCTCACCCTTATCAGCGGGGGGCTCGAACACCGGGGAGCTGTTTTTT | CASSPLSAGGSNTGELFF
TRBJ2-3 | once | TRBV18 | - | TGTGCCAGCTCACCGACGCTCGCAGTGACTAGCACAGATACGCAGTATTTT | CASSPTLAVTSTDTQYF
TRBJ2-1 | once | TRBV28 | - | TGTGCCAGCAGTTTAGACAGTTTAAACTACAATGAGCAGTTCTTC | CASSLDSLNYNEQFF
TRBJ1-4 | - | TRBV9 | - | TGTGCCAGCAGCGTAGCGCCAGGGGAAAATGAAAAACTGTTTTTT | CASSVAPGENEKLFF
TRBJ2-3 | - | TRBV7-2 | TRBD2 | TGTGCCAGCAGCACCAGGACTAGCGGGGGGGATACGCAGTATTTT | CASSTRTSGGDTQYF
TRBJ2-3 | - | TRBV28 | - | TGTGCCAGCAGTAATTCTAGCGTCCTTACTCCCGTCACAGATACGCAGTATTTT | CASSNSSVLTPVTDTQYF
TRBJ1-2 | - | TRBV10-3 | - | TGTGCCACCAACGATATTAACTATGGCTACACCTTC | CATNDINYGYTF
TRBJ2-2 | - | TRBV7-9 | - | TGTGCCGGCAGCCCATCACCACCCCGGGTGCAAGTACTCACCGGGGAGCTGTTTTTT | CAGSPSPPRVQVLTGELFF
TRBJ2-5 | - | TRBV5-1 | TRBD1 | TGCGCCAGCAGCTTGGGCCCACGGACAGGGGGCACGGAGACCCAGTACTTC | CASSLGPRTGGTETQYF
TRBJ1-6 | - | TRBV19 | TRBD1 | TGTGCCAGTAGTAGGGAGGACAGGCTCTCCTATAATTCACCCCTCCACTTT | CASSREDRLSYNSPLHF
TRBJ1-4 | - | TRBV25-1 | - | TGTGCCAGCAGTGAATATAACCACCCGGGTGAAAAACTGTTTTTT | CASSEYNHPGEKLFF
TRBJ1-5 | - | TRBV13 | - | TGTGCCAGCAGCTTAGGGGGTTCACATAGCAATCAGCCCCAGCATTTT | CASSLGGSHSNQPQHF
TRBJ2-5 | few | TRBV23-1 | TRBD1 | TGCGCCAGCAGTCAGGGGACAGTAGCCCAAGAGACCCAGTACTTC | CASSQGTVAQETQYF
TRBJ1-2 | once | TRBV6-1 | - | TGTGCCAGCAGTGAAGGACCCGGTAGGGGGAATGGCTACACCTTC | CASSEGPGRGNGYTF
TRBJ2-5 | - | TRBV2 | TRBD1 | TGTGCCTGCTTACAGGGGGACGGCGAGACCCAGTACTTC | CACLQGDGETQYF
TRBJ1-1 | - | TRBV7-8 | - | TGTGCCAGCAGCTTATCAGGGGCCACTGAAGCTTTCTTT | CASSLSGATEAFF
TRBJ1-3 | - | TRBV27 | - | TGTGCCAGCATCCCACGCTGGGGGGAAAACACCATATATTTT | CASIPRWGENTIYF
TRBJ2-1 | - | TRBV6-1 | TRBD2 | TGTGCCAGCACCCCCCGGGGGGGCTCCTACAATGAGCAGTTCTTC | CASTPRGGSYNEQFF
TRBJ1-2 | once | TRBV5-4 | - | TGTGCCAGCAGCAAACAGGGATTCGCGAACTATGGCTACACCTTC | CASSKQGFANYGYTF
TRBJ1-2 | - | TRBV4-1 | - | TGCGCCAGCAGCCAAGAACCCCACAGGGAGGGCTATGGCTACACCTTC | CASSQEPHREGYGYTF
TRBJ1-1 | - | TRBV6-6 | - | TGTGCCAGCACCCCCACGGGCCGACGGACTGAAGCTTTCTTT | CASTPTGRRTEAFF
TRBJ1-1 | - | TRBV5-4 | - | TGTGCCAGCAGCCAGGACGGGCGCGGGAACACTGAAGCTTTCTTT | CASSQDGRGNTEAFF
TRBJ2-7 | - | TRBV2 | TRBD1 | TGTGCCAGCTGTATCGACAGGGGAGACTACGAGCAGTACTTC | CASCIDRGDYEQYF
TRBJ1-5 | once | TRBV6-6 | - | TGTGCCAGCAGCAGGGACCTAATCGGCAATCAGCCCCAGCATTTT | CASSRDLIGNQPQHF
TRBJ1-2 | - | TRBV7-9 | - | TGTGCCAGCAGCTTCGGTACATCCTATGGCTACACCTTC | CASSFGTSYGYTF
TRBJ1-2 | few | TRBV15 | - | TGTGCCACCAGCTTGCCCGGGGAGACCTATGGCTACACCTTC | CATSLPGETYGYTF
TRBJ2-1 | - | TRBV6-6 | - | TGTGCCAGCAGTTACGCGGCCCTAAATGAGCAGTTCTTC | CASSYAALNEQFF
TRBJ2-7 | - | TRBV5-4 | TRBD1 | TGTGCCAGCAGCAGGTCGGGACAGGGGCCCTACGGGCAGTACTTC | CASSRSGQGPYGQYF
TRBJ1-5 | - | TRBV27 | - | TGTGCCAGCAGTTCCCCCGGGAGCAATCAGCCCCAGCATTTT | CASSSPGSNQPQHF
TRBJ1-2 | - | TRBV29-1 | TRBD1 | TGCAGCGTTGACGGGACAGGTGGGAACTATGGCTACACCTTC | CSVDGTGGNYGYTF
TRBJ2-5 | - | TRBV7-7 | TRBD2 | TGTGCTAGCAGCCTTCGGGACTATCAAGAGACCCAGTACTTC | CASSLRDYQETQYF
TRBJ2-7 | - | TRBV28 | - | TGTGCCAGCAGGGCGGTACCGGGGCCCCCCTACGAGCAGTACTTC | CASRAVPGPPYEQYF